The T cell receptor (beta chain) under discussion was sequenced for a study of OX40 agonist ivuxolimab in advanced cancers. In the study overall: Given to patients was ivuxolimab, an agonistic anti-OX40 (CD134) antibody.

Germline CDR1 is SGHTA and CDR2 is FQGNSA. The CDR3 runs 14 residues. The V gene end was trimmed by 7 bases and the J gene end by 5 bases; junction bases not matched to a gene: 7. Profiled with immunoSEQ multiplex PCR; TCRdb holds only in-frame clones, not every one. This table holds about 79,000 clones, about 85% found once. The starting material was CD4+ or CD8+ T cells sorted from blood, obtained in a trial of the OX40 agonist ivuxolimab. The TCR sequence derives from an adult with an advanced solid tumor such as melanoma, head and neck, liver or kidney cancer. The chain is built from TRBV7-2 and TRBJ2-1; 8 nucleotides match TRBD2. The CDR3 region is CASTHGGAHNEQFF. The CDR3 nucleotides read TGTGCCAGCACTCACGGGGGGGCACACAATGAGCAGTTCTTC.